This is a list of T cell receptor beta chains from one sample in a study of blood T cells in healthy people across ages. TCRdb reanalysed the 5' RACE reads using MiXCR and keeps one entry per CDR3 protein. Of more than 600,000 distinct CDR3 sequences listed, roughly 25% were seen once; the top ten hold just under 9.5%. Another study also made use of these data, one on T cells of mothers and their children.

Sequenced sample: blood. The source is a boy younger than 18 in good health. Each CDR3 is given with its conserved first and last residue. The order of the fields is J gene, D gene, clone size, V gene, CDR3 DNA, CDR3 protein. A D gene is named only where the DNA matches it firmly. The size entry is marked missing in some rows and otherwise reads once, few, many or a size class.

>TRBJ2-7|TRBD1|few|TRBV12-3/TRBV12-4
TGTGCCAGCAGGCCACGGACAGGGTCCTACGAGCAGTACTTC
CASRPRTGSYEQYF
>TRBJ1-1|.|few|TRBV12-5
TGTGCTAGTGGCTCAGAATTAATGAACACTGAAGCTTTCTTT
CASGSELMNTEAFF
>TRBJ2-1|TRBD1|few|TRBV3-1
TGTGCCAGCAGCCAAGCTACAGGGGCCCACAATGAGCAGTTCTTC
CASSQATGAHNEQFF
>TRBJ2-1|TRBD2|.|TRBV6-5
TGTGCCAGCAGTTACGTAGCGGGGGTCAACAATGAGCAGTTCTTC
CASSYVAGVNNEQFF
>TRBJ2-7|.|.|TRBV28
TGTGCCAGCAGTTCGCAGGGTCTCTACGAGCAGTACTTC
CASSSQGLYEQYF
>TRBJ2-5|TRBD1|.|TRBV7-2
TGTGCCAGCAGCTCGGACAGGTACCAAGAGACCCAGTACTTC
CASSSDRYQETQYF
>TRBJ1-6|.|few|TRBV5-1
TGCGCCAGCAGCTTGGATCGCGCGGGGGCAGACTCACCCCTCCACTTT
CASSLDRAGADSPLHF
>TRBJ2-3|.|few|TRBV20-1
TGCAGTGCTAGAGGGTTACGGACTAGCACAGATACGCAGTATTTT
CSARGLRTSTDTQYF
>TRBJ2-2|.|few|TRBV21-1
TGTGCCAGCAGCCGCCGGACTAGCGGGACCGGGGAGCTGTTTTTT
CASSRRTSGTGELFF
>TRBJ2-7|.|few|TRBV4-2
TGTGCCAGCAGCCAAGCGCCAGGGGAAAACGAGCAGTACTTC
CASSQAPGENEQYF
>TRBJ2-3|TRBD2|.|TRBV20-1
TGCAGTGCTAGAGATCTAGCGGGATTTAGCACAGATACGCAGTATTTT
CSARDLAGFSTDTQYF
>TRBJ2-7|.|few|TRBV29-1
TGCAGCGTCTCCCAAATTGGCGAGCAGTACTTC
CSVSQIGEQYF
>TRBJ2-7|TRBD2|few|TRBV28
TGTGCCAGCAGTCCCGGGACTAGCTCCCCGGGGGTGCAGTACTTC
CASSPGTSSPGVQYF
>TRBJ1-1|.|few|TRBV7-2
TGTGCCAGCAGCTTAGCGTACGGTGAAGCTTTCTTT
CASSLAYGEAFF
>TRBJ2-5|.|few|TRBV7-2
TGTGCCAGCAGCTTACAAAGGTCTTCTGAGACCCAGTACTTC
CASSLQRSSETQYF
>TRBJ2-5|.|.|TRBV27
TGTGCCAGAGGCACATTGAGGGGGAGTGCAGAGACCCAGTACTTC
CARGTLRGSAETQYF
>TRBJ1-1|TRBD1|.|TRBV5-1
TGCGCCAGCACAAAGACAGGGGTTGAGAACACTGAAGCTTTCTTT
CASTKTGVENTEAFF
>TRBJ2-1|.|.|TRBV6-2/TRBV6-3
TGTGCCAGCGCGGGTGGTGTATACAATGAGCAGTTCTTC
CASAGGVYNEQFF
>TRBJ2-7|.|few|TRBV7-8
TGTGCCAGCACCACCCCAGGGGGAGGCCACGAGCAGTACTTC
CASTTPGGGHEQYF
>TRBJ2-1|TRBD2|few|TRBV15
TGTGCCACCAGCAGAGGGGACACTGGACTAGCGGGAGAGAAAAAGAACAATGAGCAGTTCTTC
CATSRGDTGLAGEKKNNEQFF
>TRBJ1-1|TRBD1|.|TRBV6-1
TGTGCCAGCCTAAGGACAGGGGCTCCGAACACTGAAGCTTTCTTT
CASLRTGAPNTEAFF
>TRBJ1-3|.|.|TRBV5-1
TGCGCCAGCAGCTTGAGAACAGGCTCTTCTGGAAACACCATATATTTT
CASSLRTGSSGNTIYF
>TRBJ1-2|.|few|TRBV4-1
TGCGCCAGCAGCCCGATTGATTCGTCTGATGGCTACACCTTC
CASSPIDSSDGYTF
>TRBJ2-3|.|few|TRBV11-2
TGTGCCAGCAGCGATCGATTGCCAGATACGCAGTATTTT
CASSDRLPDTQYF
>TRBJ2-5|.|few|TRBV20-1
TGCAGTGCTAGAGATCTCCGTGGGGCCCAAGAGACCCAGTACTTC
CSARDLRGAQETQYF
>TRBJ1-1|.|.|TRBV4-3
TGCGCCAGCAGAATCGACAGGTTTTGGACTGAAGCTTTCTTT
CASRIDRFWTEAFF
>TRBJ2-5|TRBD1|few|TRBV7-9
TGTGCCAGCAGCTTAGTCAGGGGGCTTGGAGAGACCCAGTACTTC
CASSLVRGLGETQYF
>TRBJ2-3|TRBD2|few|TRBV7-2
TGTGCCAGCAGCTTGGTAGCGGGGGTTATCACAGATACGCAGTATTTT
CASSLVAGVITDTQYF
>TRBJ2-6|TRBD2|.|TRBV6-2/TRBV6-3
TGTGCCAGCAGTTCGGGACTAGCGGGAAACTCTGGGGCCAACGTCCTGACTTTC
CASSSGLAGNSGANVLTF
>TRBJ2-1|.|.|TRBV12-3/TRBV12-4
TGTGCCAGCAGTTATGGCGCCTATGTTCCGTTCTTC
CASSYGAYVPFF
>TRBJ1-6|TRBD1|many|TRBV6-6
TGTGCCAGCTCACCAAGACAGGGTAATTCACCCCTCCACTTT
CASSPRQGNSPLHF
>TRBJ2-7|.|.|TRBV10-3
TGTGCCACCTTAGGACAGAACTACGAGCAGTACTTC
CATLGQNYEQYF
>TRBJ2-1|.|few|TRBV2
TGTGCCAGCACAGCCACTGAGCAGTTCTTC
CASTATEQFF
>TRBJ2-7|.|few|TRBV28
TGTGCCAGCAGTTTTGGTGGGGAGAGCGAGCAGTACTTC
CASSFGGESEQYF
>TRBJ2-7|TRBD1|.|TRBV20-1
TGCAGTGCTACGAGGACAGGACCCTCCTACGAGCAGTACTTC
CSATRTGPSYEQYF
>TRBJ2-7|.|.|TRBV28
TGTGCCGGGACGACTTCAGCAGGGAGCGAGCAGTACTTC
CAGTTSAGSEQYF